This passage covers 24 T cell receptor beta chains from one sample sequenced in a study of regulatory T cells in long-lasting Graves disease (dated by TCRdb to the early 2020s). Libraries were prepared through multiplex PCR. Sequencing took place on an Illumina HiSeq 4000. CDR3 regions were amplified by Arm-PCR with iRepertoire HTBI primers to construct TCR beta libraries. The public sequencing data were trimmed at Q25 with fastp and processed into clonotypes with MiXCR by TCRdb, which kept only in-frame beta chains. Each entry merges the rows of one CDR3 protein and shows their most common DNA and genes. The sample table contains hundreds of thousands of distinct CDR3 sequences; only one count was recorded for around 16% of them. In total, the top ten clones hold roughly 25% of the sample. Explained via the paper, the time point label denotes: newly diagnosed GD, antithyroid drugs for less than 3 months. For both TCR sequencing and RNA sequencing, RNA was extracted from PBMCs in TRIzol.

The same sample was also studied in work on T cells in Graves' hyperthyroidism and ophthalmopathy.

The source was peripheral blood mononuclear cells (PBMCs), collected at new diagnosis, from a patient treated with antithyroid drugs. The receptors come from a middle-aged woman with Graves disease. Donor details come from another sample of the same person, matched by shared clones.

At least ten counts were recorded for this clonotype. This rearrangement joins TRBV28 to TRBJ2-7, with 7 bases aligning to TRBD1. The V gene end was trimmed by 2 bases and the J gene end by 6 bases; junction bases not matched to a gene: 7. CDR3 length: 14 residues. The V gene's germline CDR1 is MDHEN and CDR2 SYDVKM. The DNA of the CDR3 is TGTGCCAGCAGTTTAGACAGGGCCTGGTCCGAGCAGTACTTC. Protein sequence: CASSLDRAWSEQYF.

The chain uses TRBV12-3 or TRBV12-4 and TRBJ1-1; 8 nucleotides match TRBD1. This CDR3 spans 15 amino acids. Trimming at V came to 7 bases and at J to 0 bases, leaving 7 bases not matched to a gene. CDR3: CASKWTGPLNTEAFF. DNA for the CDR3: TGTGCCAGCAAGTGGACAGGGCCTTTGAACACTGAAGCTTTCTTT.

About this clonotype itself: Sequence at one end of the junction differs from germline and may be a read error. The V gene is TRBV6-1, the J gene TRBJ2-7; 7 positions match TRBD1. The CDR3 runs 13 residues. Germline V gene sequence: CDR1 MNHNS, CDR2 SASEGT. The CDR3 here is CASRKEITGTDSF. As DNA, the CDR3 is TGTGCCAGCAGAAAAGAAATTACGGGGACAGACTCCTTC.

This clonotype turned up a few times. J is TRBJ2-7 and V is TRBV19; D unclear. The CDR3 is 14 amino acids. V was shortened by 6 bases and J by 0 bases, with 12 bases between the two germline ends. Germline CDR1 and CDR2: LNHDA and SQIVND (reference sequence). The CDR3 loop is CASSLRADSYEQYF. The CDR3 nucleotides are TGTGCCAGTAGCCTTCGGGCGGACTCCTACGAGCAGTACTTC.

This clonotype has a single count. A much larger clone differs from this one at a single base, so this may be a read error. The chain uses TRBV6-1 and TRBJ1-1, with D perhaps matching TRBD1 (5 bases). The CDR3 extends over 14 amino acids. Per the germline V gene, CDR1 is MNHNS and CDR2 is SASEGT. Trimming left V 1 base short and J 0 bases short, with 6 bases between. The CDR3 loop is CASSEEGMNTEAFF. CDR3 sequence (DNA): TGTGCCAGCAGTGAAGAGGGGATGAACACTGAAGCTTTCTTT.

The rearrangement joins TRBV7-9 to TRBJ1-1; 9 nucleotides align to TRBD1. The CDR3 has 16 residues. The germline V gene has CDR1 SEHNR and CDR2 FQNEAQ (reference sequence). The trim removed 2 bases at V and 5 bases at J, leaving 9 bases unmatched. The CDR3 nucleotides read TGTGCCAGCAGCTTACCGGGGACAGGGTCGGTTACTGAAGCTTTCTTT. It translates to CASSLPGTGSVTEAFF.

This clonotype occurred many times. The V gene is TRBV2, the J gene TRBJ1-2; D gene ambiguous. CDR1 SNHLY and CDR2 FYNNEI come from the germline V gene. V lost 2 bases, J lost 10 bases, and 5 bases lay in between. This CDR3 is built from 10 residues. The CDR3 spells CASSEIFYTF. CDR3 coding DNA: TGTGCCAGCAGTGAAATATTCTACACCTTC.

J is TRBJ2-1 and V is TRBV12-3 or TRBV12-4; D perhaps matches TRBD2 (6 bases). Trimming removed 4 bases at V and 14 bases at J, with 18 bases between. This CDR3 has 13 residues. The CDR3 region has the DNA TGTGCCAGCAGTTCGGTAGCAGGACTACCTGAGTTCTTC. This codes for CASSSVAGLPEFF.

V and J are TRBV12-5 and TRBJ1-3; 8 bases are a match to TRBD1. The germline V gene has CDR1 LGHNT and CDR2 FRNRAP. CDR3 length: 20 amino acids. V trimming: 2 bases; J trimming: 0 bases; junction bases outside the gene matches: 15. CDR3 DNA: TGTGCTAGTGGTTTGCCCCGGTTCTACTCGACAGGGGACTCTGGAAACACCATATATTTT. Its translation: CASGLPRFYSTGDSGNTIYF.

This clonotype occurred many times. The chain combines TRBV6-1 with TRBJ2-7; D is perhaps TRBD1 (6 bases). Trimming pared 6 bases from V and 7 bases from J, leaving 13 bases between. Germline V gene data show CDR1 as MNHNS and CDR2 as SASEGT. The CDR3 runs to 12 residues. This CDR3 reads CASRQGPGEQYF. CDR3 coding DNA: TGTGCCAGCAGGCAGGGGCCAGGAGAGCAGTACTTC.

Ten or more counts support this clonotype. The chain joins TRBV6-1 to TRBJ1-2, with 12 bases matching TRBD1. CDR1 is MNHNS, CDR2 SASEGT, per germline. V lost 5 bases to trimming and J lost 3 bases; unmatched junction nucleotides: 7. This CDR3 has 16 residues. In DNA, the CDR3 is TGTGCCAGCAGTCCGGGGACAGGGGGCTCGTACTATGGCTACACCTTC. It encodes CASSPGTGGSYYGYTF.

For this clonotype: Relative to the germline gene, one junction end is altered; a read error may explain this. The genes are TRBV5-6 and TRBJ1-1; TRBD1 might be the D (6 bases). Germline-derived CDR1 and CDR2 are SGHDT and YYEEEE. There are 12 residues in the CDR3. CDR3: CASSLGAGEPGF. The CDR3, as DNA: TGTGCCAGCAGCTTGGGCGCAGGGGAGCCCGGATTT.

The chain has TRBV18 and TRBJ2-3, with TRBD2 identical over 9 bases. The germline V gene encodes CDR1 KGHSH and CDR2 LQKENI. V shed 2 bases, J shed 5 bases, and the junction held 5 bases outside the gene matches. This CDR3 spans 15 amino acids. The CDR3 nucleotides are TGTGCCAGCTCACCATGGCGGGGGGGCCTAGATACGCAGTATTTT. Its protein is CASSPWRGGLDTQYF.

This clonotype has only a few counts. The V call is TRBV6-1, the J call TRBJ2-5, with 11 bases aligning to TRBD2. The CDR3 has 16 residues. V dropped 3 bases and J dropped 6; count of bases not matched to a gene: 9. The germline CDR1 and CDR2 sequences are MNHNS and SASEGT. The CDR3 nucleotides read TGTGCCAGCAGTGACTATAGCGGGGGGGCCGGGCAGACCCAGTACTTC. This encodes CASSDYSGGAGQTQYF.

This clonotype has a count of ten or more. This chain connects TRBV6-1 to TRBJ2-3; 9 nucleotides agree with TRBD1. Germline trimming cut 7 bases from V and 2 bases from J; bases unmatched to any gene: 7. The CDR3 is made up of 15 amino acids. Germline V lookup: CDR1 MNHNS, CDR2 SASEGT. In DNA form, the CDR3 reads TGTGCCAGCAACAGGAGGGACAGGGACACAGATACGCAGTATTTT. This sequence encodes CASNRRDRDTDTQYF.

This clonotype showed up many times. The chain is built from TRBV27 and TRBJ2-7; 7 bases match TRBD2. The CDR3 sequence is 15 residues long. J gave up 1 base and V 3 bases, and 6 bases lay outside the gene matches. Germline CDR1 reads MNHEY; CDR2 reads SMNVEV (reference sequence). The CDR3 region has the DNA TGTGCCAGCAGTTTGGGAGGGTATGGGTCCTACGAGCAGTACTTC. Encoded protein: CASSLGGYGSYEQYF.

This clonotype has ten or more counts. The V and J genes are TRBV6-2 or TRBV6-3 and TRBJ1-2, with D unresolved. CDR1 and CDR2 from the germline V gene are MNHEY and SVGEGT. The CDR3 is 16 amino acids. Trimming took 4 bases from V and 0 from J, leaving 15 bases between them. In nucleotides, the CDR3 is TGTGCCAGCAGTTTCACAACGGCGGTAGCTAACTATGGCTACACCTTC. This gives the protein CASSFTTAVANYGYTF.

This clonotype was recorded a few times. This chain uses TRBV20-1 with TRBJ2-1, with 10 positions matching TRBD2. Unmatched junction bases numbered 12, after V lost 6 bases and J lost 4 bases. The CDR3 spans 16 residues. Germline CDR1 DFQATT, CDR2 SNEGSKA (reference sequence). CDR3 nucleotides: TGCAGTGCCAGACCTTTAGCGGGGGGTCTTTACAATGAGCAGTTCTTC. Protein sequence: CSARPLAGGLYNEQFF.

Remarks on this clonotype: One base separates it from a far larger clone, so it is likely a read error. This chain connects TRBV2 to TRBJ2-1; 10 bases align to TRBD1. V lost 7 bases and J lost 13; bases outside the gene matches: 16. Germline values: CDR1 SNHLY, CDR2 FYNNEI. This CDR3 contains 15 residues. The CDR3 bases are TGTGCCAGCAACCTATCGGGACAGGGGCGCGAGACCCAGTTCTTC. Amino acid sequence: CASNLSGQGRETQFF.

The chain carries TRBV7-3 and TRBJ1-6; perhaps TRBD1 as D (6 bases). Trimming shortened V by 3 bases and J by 5 bases, and 14 bases separated the two germline ends. Germline-derived CDR1 and CDR2 are SGHTA and FQGTGA. The CDR3 totals 16 residues. The CDR3 DNA reads TGTGCCAGCAGCTTGGGGGGGGCGCTGGATAATTCACCCCTCCACTTT. Translation gives CASSLGGALDNSPLHF.

The chain uses TRBV13 and TRBJ2-7; maybe TRBD2 (6 bases). Germline V gene data show CDR1 as PRHDT and CDR2 as FYEKMQ (reference sequence). CDR3 length equals 16 residues. V lost 2 bases to trimming and J lost 2 bases, with 16 bases between them. The CDR3 nucleotides read TGTGCCAGCAGCTTATCCCCAAGCGGGCGCACCTACGAGCAGTACTTC. Translated, it gives CASSLSPSGRTYEQYF.

The chain uses TRBV14 and TRBJ1-2, with D unclear. V shed 2 bases and J shed 4 bases, with 14 bases lying between them. The CDR3 has 15 amino acids. Germline loops: CDR1 SGHDN, CDR2 FVKESK. The chain's CDR3 is CASSQRGSLVYGYTF. In DNA form, the CDR3 reads TGTGCCAGCAGCCAACGAGGGTCTCTAGTCTATGGCTACACCTTC.

The chain couples TRBV20-1 to TRBJ2-2, with 7 bases fitting TRBD1. Trimming at V came to 0 bases and at J to 1 base, leaving 5 bases not matched to a gene. CDR3 length equals 16 residues. CDR1 is DFQATT, CDR2 SNEGSKA, per germline (reference sequence). The CDR3 DNA is TGCAGTGCTAGAGATTATCGACAGGGGAACACCGGGGAGCTGTTTTTT. The encoded protein is CSARDYRQGNTGELFF.

This clonotype was observed many times. J is TRBJ2-5 and V is TRBV7-9; 8 nucleotides match TRBD1. V shed 0 bases and J 5 bases; nucleotides not matched to a gene: 5. CDR1 is SEHNR, CDR2 FQNEAQ, per germline (reference sequence). The CDR3 is made up of 15 amino acids. Here the CDR3 DNA reads TGTGCCAGCAGCTTAGCGGGACAGGCGTCGGAGACCCAGTACTTC. Protein product: CASSLAGQASETQYF.